The present TCR beta chain was sequenced within a study of OX40 agonist ivuxolimab in advanced cancers. Concerning this clone itself: Its target is unknown.

Study outcomes and limitations: Clonal expansion was seen in CD4+ and CD8+ blood T cells by week 6 at 0.1 to 3.0 mg/kg.

The method was immunoSEQ multiplex PCR; TCRdb's version includes in-frame clones alone and lacks a portion of them. This table has about 100,000 clones, approximately 87% appearing once. Germline loops: CDR1 GTSNPN, CDR2 SVGIG (reference sequence). V was shortened by 3 bases and J by 6 bases, with 10 bases between the two germline ends. The CDR3 has 12 amino acids. The material was CD4+ or CD8+ T cells sorted from blood, obtained in a trial of the OX40 agonist ivuxolimab. This TCR derives from an adult with an advanced solid tumor such as melanoma, head and neck, liver or kidney cancer. This chain links TRBV30 with TRBJ2-3; D remains unclear. The DNA for the CDR3 is TGTGCCTGGAGCAAGGTGTCGGATACGCAGTATTTT. It specifies CAWSKVSDTQYF.